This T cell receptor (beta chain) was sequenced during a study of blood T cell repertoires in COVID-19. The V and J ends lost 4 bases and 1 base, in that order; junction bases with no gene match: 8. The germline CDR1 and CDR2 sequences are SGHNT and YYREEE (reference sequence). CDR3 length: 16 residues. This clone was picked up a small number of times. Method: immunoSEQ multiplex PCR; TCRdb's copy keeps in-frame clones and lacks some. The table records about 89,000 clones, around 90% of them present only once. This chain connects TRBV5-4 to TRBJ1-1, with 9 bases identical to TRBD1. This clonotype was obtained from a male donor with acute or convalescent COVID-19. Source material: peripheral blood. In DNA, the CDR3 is TGTGCCAGCAGCGTACAGGGGGCCGGTTCGAACACTGAAGCTTTCTTT. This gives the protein CASSVQGAGSNTEAFF.